A single T cell receptor (beta chain) is shown here with its context. This entry is derived from a study of radiation and T cells in renal cell carcinoma. The method was immunoSEQ multiplex PCR; TCRdb's version includes in-frame clones alone and lacks a portion of them. Among more than 120,000 clones listed, 80% to 90% were seen once. Time point meaning: blood 4 weeks post-SBRT, at nephrectomy. Treatment here: 15 Gy SBRT to primary tumor, nephrectomy 4 weeks later. After SBRT, blood was collected at 2 and 4 weeks, plus baseline. Germline values: CDR1 LGHNA, CDR2 YNFKEQ. The V gene lost 0 bases and the J gene lost 5 bases, with 5 bases spanning the gap. This CDR3 has 13 amino acids.

Sample: blood, taken from a patient whose treatment included radiotherapy and nephrectomy. The sequence was obtained from a woman aged 50 to 60 with renal cell carcinoma. This sequence joins TRBV4-2 and TRBJ2-1; D unclear. The DNA for the CDR3 is TGTGCCAGCAGCCAAGATCGGGACAATGAGCAGTTCTTC. Translation: CASSQDRDNEQFF.